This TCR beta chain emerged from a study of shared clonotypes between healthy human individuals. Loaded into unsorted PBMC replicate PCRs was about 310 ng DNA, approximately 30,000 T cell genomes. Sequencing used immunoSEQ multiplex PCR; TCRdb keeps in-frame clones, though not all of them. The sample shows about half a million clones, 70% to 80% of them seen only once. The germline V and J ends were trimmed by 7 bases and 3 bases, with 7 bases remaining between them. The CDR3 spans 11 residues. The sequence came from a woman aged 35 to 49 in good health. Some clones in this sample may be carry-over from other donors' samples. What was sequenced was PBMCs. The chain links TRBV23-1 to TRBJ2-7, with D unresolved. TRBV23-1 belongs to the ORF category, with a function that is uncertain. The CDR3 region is CASTDNYEQYF. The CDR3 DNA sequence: TGCGCCAGCACCGACAACTACGAGCAGTACTTC.